This record looks at one TCR beta chain sequence and its context. The target antigen is unknown. The data originate from a study of CXCR3-negative and CXCR3-positive naive CD8 T cells. The wider study: Sequencing yielded roughly 130 million TRB reads, roughly 1.5 +/- 0.3 million per library.

Preparation of TRB cDNA libraries relied on 5' RACE carrying UMI labels. TCRdb derives one entry per CDR3 protein from the 5' RACE reads, leaving out DNA. This sample's table has around 60,000 distinct CDR3 sequences. This CDR3 comprises 15 residues. Germline V gene data show CDR1 as SGDLS and CDR2 as YYNGEE. Study results and caveats: Researchers report that CXCR3-positive naive cells carry more hydrophobic TRB CDR3s than CXCR3-negative naive cells. Upon cryopreservation, CXCR3 expression partially decreased, and most assays used fresh PBMCs. Comparably high diversity was seen in both naive subsets, and much lower diversity in memory CD8+ cells.

V and J are TRBV9 and TRBJ1-6; absent DNA, TCRdb's TRBD1 call cannot be checked. The specimen was naive CXCR3+ CD8+ T cells from blood. Subset: CD45RO-CCR7+CD27+CD95- naive CD8+ T cells expressing CXCR3 (TNR3+). This clonotype was obtained from a human donor in good health. Some clones in this sample may be carry-over from other donors' samples. CDR3 loop: CASSPSQGSNSPLHF.